The 5 T cell receptor beta chains listed next were all sequenced from one sample in a study of CD8+ T cells in alopecia areata. Treatment: oral pan-JAK inhibitor, 5-10 mg twice daily. Investigators isolated RNA and reverse transcribed it into cDNA to act as the sequencing template. This table comes from immunoSEQ multiplex PCR, and its TCRdb copy is limited to in-frame clones, with some not included. The table has about 42,000 clones, 92% seen once. This specimen consisted of CD8+ T cells sorted from blood, obtained at week 24, from a patient treated with tofacitinib. Receptor source: a human donor with alopecia areata.

The chain uses TRBV4-3 and TRBJ1-2, with D perhaps matching TRBD1 (6 bases). Looked up from germline, CDR1 is LGHNA and CDR2 is YSLEER. V was pared by 3 bases and J by 2 bases, with 10 bases between. The CDR3 length is 14 residues. The CDR3 region is CASSQQDSNYGYTF. In nucleotides, the CDR3 is TGCGCCAGCAGCCAGCAGGACAGCAACTATGGCTACACCTTC.

The chain employs TRBV7-8 and TRBJ2-5, with D tentatively TRBD1 (6 bases). Between the trimmed V and J ends, which lost 5 bases and 3 bases, there was a span of 13 bases. This CDR3 is built from 14 residues. Germline assignment: CDR1 SGHVS and CDR2 FQNEAQ. CDR3 sequence reads: CASSLMYREETQYF. The DNA of the CDR3 is TGTGCCAGCAGCCTAATGTACAGGGAAGAGACCCAGTACTTC.

This rearrangement joins TRBV13 to TRBJ2-5, with 11 bases that match TRBD1. The CDR3 is 16 residues long. Germline trimming cut 2 bases from V and 3 bases from J; bases unmatched to any gene: 5. The germline CDR1 and CDR2 sequences are PRHDT and FYEKMQ (reference sequence). The CDR3 protein is CASSLKDRGLEETQYF. The CDR3 nucleotides read TGTGCCAGCAGCTTAAAGGACAGGGGGCTCGAAGAGACCCAGTACTTC.

This clone was counted once. The chain combines TRBV7-9 with TRBJ2-3; no reliable D call. Trimming took off 4 bases at V and 4 bases at J, with 12 bases between the two ends. The CDR3 totals 14 residues. CDR1 is SEHNR and CDR2 is FQNEAQ in the germline V gene (reference sequence). The CDR3 here is CASSSSAGADTQYF. The CDR3, as DNA: TGTGCCAGCAGCTCCTCCGCCGGTGCAGATACGCAGTATTTT.

The chain uses TRBV19 and TRBJ2-7; D remains unclear. Per germline, CDR1 LNHDA and CDR2 SQIVND (reference sequence). The germline V and J ends were trimmed by 4 bases and 6 bases, with 10 bases remaining between them. This CDR3 region has 12 residues. CDR3 in DNA: TGTGCCAGTAGTACCCACAAGTCCGAGCAGTACTTC. This encodes CASSTHKSEQYF.